This T cell receptor (beta chain) is from a study of T cells expressing NK-cell markers. General study points: One observes that, in four donors, these clonotypes were also the leading ones within the CD3+CD56-NKG2C+ fraction. Specificity for HCMV among expanded NKG2C+ T cell clones was not established.

This CDR3 comprises 15 residues. Germline V gene lookup returns CDR1 SGHRS and CDR2 YFSETQ. No DNA is given; TCRdb re-called the 5' RACE reads and lists each CDR3 protein once. This sample contains about 260,000 distinct CDR3 sequences. Note on this clonotype: Antigen unknown.

V gene TRBV5-1 combines with J gene TRBJ2-6. This sequence originates from a woman aged 18 to 75 in good health. Input material: blood T cells: a sorted CD56 or NKG2C T cell subset, CD4+ or CD8+ T cells, or bulk PBMC T cells (not recorded which). This chain's CDR3 is CASSLVAAGANVLTF.